These 18 T cell receptor beta chains were sequenced from one sample in a study of T cell changes during pregnancy in multiple sclerosis. The protocol was immunoSEQ multiplex PCR, while the TCRdb copy is restricted to in-frame clones and leaves out a portion. The sample lists about 57,000 clones, about nine tenths seen once, with 2.2% in the top ten. The sequencing here drew on peripheral blood, taken in the first trimester of pregnancy. Source of these receptors: a female donor in good health, enrolled as a control in a pregnancy study.

The rearrangement joins TRBV11-2 to TRBJ2-7; 7 positions match TRBD1. The germline CDR1 and CDR2 sequences are SGHAT and FQNNGV. CDR3 length equals 14 residues. Trimming at V came to 4 bases and at J to 7 bases, leaving 10 bases not matched to a gene. In nucleotides, the CDR3 is TGTGCCAGCAGCTCCCAAACAGGGGAGAGGGAGCAGTACTTC. Amino acid sequence: CASSSQTGEREQYF. Looking up the rest from reference TRBV11-2 and TRBJ2-7 gives the full variable domain: EAGVAQSPRYKIIEKRQSVAFWCNPISGHATLYWYQQILGQGPKLLIQFQNNGVVDDSQLPKDRFSAERLKGVDSTLKIQPAKLEDSAVYLCASSSQTGEREQYFGPGTRLTVT.

This chain joins TRBV19 and TRBJ1-3; TRBD1 matches at 7 bases. The CDR3 has 15 amino acids. CDR1 is LNHDA, CDR2 SQIVND, per germline (reference sequence). Germline trimming cut 6 bases from V and 0 bases from J; bases unmatched to any gene: 5. The CDR3 DNA is TGTGCCAGTAGGAAGGGACAGCTCTCTGGAAACACCATATATTTT. Residues: CASRKGQLSGNTIYF.

The rearrangement uses TRBV6-1 and TRBJ1-4, with TRBD1 identical over 12 bases. J was trimmed by 8 bases and V by 3 bases; bases with no gene match: 10. In germline, CDR1 is MNHNS, CDR2 SASEGT. The CDR3 loop spans 17 amino acids. CDR3 DNA sequence: TGTGCCAGCAGTGAGGGACAGGGGGCGCGGAGATGGGAAAAACTGTTTTTT. Its protein product is CASSEGQGARRWEKLFF.

The rearrangement uses TRBV27 and TRBJ1-4, with D perhaps TRBD1 (5 bases). Trimming took off 4 bases at V and 5 bases at J, with 14 bases between the two ends. This CDR3 spans 15 amino acids. The germline V gene has CDR1 MNHEY and CDR2 SMNVEV (reference sequence). CDR3 protein: CASSSLGQTNEKLFF. Here the CDR3 DNA reads TGTGCCAGCAGTTCACTGGGGCAAACGAATGAAAAACTGTTTTTT.

J is TRBJ2-2 and V is TRBV12-5, with D maybe TRBD1 (6 bases). CDR3 length equals 16 residues. The germline V and J ends were trimmed by 4 bases and 6 bases, with 18 bases remaining between them. Germline V CDR1 and CDR2: LGHNT, FRNRAP. CDR3 loop: CASGSTGLMGPGELFF. In DNA form, the CDR3 reads TGTGCTAGTGGTTCCACAGGGCTGATGGGACCCGGGGAGCTGTTTTTT.

The chain joins TRBV18 to TRBJ2-5; D is possibly TRBD2 (5 bases). The germline V gene has CDR1 KGHSH and CDR2 LQKENI. This CDR3 contains 16 residues. Trimming took off 3 bases at V and 2 bases at J, with 16 bases between the two ends. The chain's CDR3 is CASSPAYGGSQETQYF. The CDR3 DNA sequence: TGTGCCAGCTCACCCGCGTACGGTGGGAGTCAAGAGACCCAGTACTTC.

V usage is TRBV7-8 and J usage is TRBJ2-1; 12 nucleotides align to TRBD2. CDR3 length equals 16 residues. V was pared by 5 bases and J by 6 bases, with 8 bases of the junction left unmatched. Per germline, CDR1 SGHVS and CDR2 FQNEAQ. For the CDR3, the DNA is TGTGCCAGCAGCCCTAGCCGGACTAGCGGGACCAATGAGCAGTTCTTC. Translating it yields CASSPSRTSGTNEQFF.

The rearrangement uses TRBV7-2 and TRBJ2-7; 11 positions match TRBD2. The V gene end was trimmed by 3 bases and the J gene end by 5 bases; junction bases not matched to a gene: 9. CDR1 is SGHTA and CDR2 is FQGNSA in the germline V gene. The CDR3 loop spans 16 amino acids. CDR3 protein: CASSFFSGRAGDEQYF. CDR3 DNA sequence: TGTGCCAGCAGCTTCTTTAGCGGGAGGGCCGGTGACGAGCAGTACTTC.

The genes are TRBV5-1 and TRBJ2-2; 7 nucleotides match TRBD2. The J segment lost 4 bases and the V segment lost 4 bases, leaving 16 bases of the junction unmatched. In germline, CDR1 is SGHRS, CDR2 YFSETQ. The CDR3 covers 18 residues. The CDR3 loop is CASSGRVGGSTITGELFF. CDR3 coding DNA: TGCGCCAGCAGCGGACGGGTCGGGGGGTCGACGATCACCGGGGAGCTGTTTTTT.

The rearrangement links TRBV15 to TRBJ2-1, with 10 bases that match TRBD2. The CDR3 totals 16 residues. The trim removed 0 bases at V and 6 bases at J, leaving 5 bases unmatched. The V gene's germline CDR1 is LNHNV and CDR2 YYDKDF (reference sequence). CDR3 amino acids: CATSRELAGSTNEQFF. The CDR3 region has the DNA TGTGCCACCAGCAGAGAACTAGCGGGAAGCACCAATGAGCAGTTCTTC. Together with reference TRBV15 and TRBJ2-1, the CDR3 gives the full variable domain: DAMVIQNPRYQVTQFGKPVTLSCSQTLNHNVMYWYQQKSSQAPKLLFHYYDKDFNNEADTPDNFQSRRPNTSFCFLDIRSPGLGDTAMYLCATSRELAGSTNEQFFGPGTRLTVL.

V usage is TRBV18 and J usage is TRBJ2-3, with no clear D. With 2 bases removed from V and 6 bases from J, the gap between germline ends came to 12 bases. Per germline, CDR1 KGHSH and CDR2 LQKENI. The CDR3 totals 14 residues. The CDR3 sequence is CASSPDQVRDTQYF. CDR3 coding DNA: TGTGCCAGCTCACCAGATCAGGTACGGGATACGCAGTATTTT.

The V call is TRBV19, the J call TRBJ2-3, with a weak D call TRBD1 (5 bases). CDR3 length: 14 residues. Germline V lookup: CDR1 LNHDA, CDR2 SQIVND (reference sequence). The V end was cut by 6 bases, the J end by 4 bases, with 14 bases between. CDR3 protein: CASRVFQGADTQYF. The CDR3 nucleotides are TGTGCCAGTAGGGTATTTCAAGGGGCAGATACGCAGTATTTT. Complete variable domain (other parts from reference TRBV19 and TRBJ2-3): DGGITQSPKYLFRKEGQNVTLSCEQNLNHDAMYWYRQDPGQGLRLIYYSQIVNDFQKGDIAEGYSVSREKKESFPLTVTSAQKNPTAFYLCASRVFQGADTQYFGPGTRLTVL.

This chain connects TRBV5-6 to TRBJ1-1; TRBD1 matches 8 bases. The CDR3 length is 15 residues. Germline V lookup: CDR1 SGHDT, CDR2 YYEEEE. V dropped 4 bases and J dropped 1; count of bases not matched to a gene: 6. CDR3 in DNA: TGTGCCAGCAGCACCGGACAGGGTTGGAACACTGAAGCTTTCTTT. Its protein product is CASSTGQGWNTEAFF.

The chain employs TRBV7-9 and TRBJ2-7, with 9 bases lining up with TRBD1. The CDR3 is 15 residues long. The germline V gene encodes CDR1 SEHNR and CDR2 FQNEAQ (reference sequence). V shed 5 bases, J shed 3 bases, and the junction held 8 bases outside the gene matches. The CDR3 region is CASSRSRTGVYEQYF. DNA for the CDR3: TGTGCCAGCAGCCGCTCCCGGACAGGGGTCTACGAGCAGTACTTC.

The rearrangement joins TRBV11-1 to TRBJ2-1; 9 nucleotides line up with TRBD2. The germline CDR1 and CDR2 sequences are SGHAT and FQDESV (reference sequence). J lost 8 bases, V lost 1 base, and 9 bases had no gene match. The CDR3 extends over 16 amino acids. CDR3 region: CASSLGESSGIYEQFF. CDR3 coding DNA: TGTGCCAGCAGCTTAGGTGAATCTAGCGGGATCTATGAGCAGTTCTTC.

The V and J genes are TRBV2 and TRBJ2-1; 8 bases are shared with TRBD1. Losses at the gene ends were 7 bases for V and 0 bases for J; bases not matched to a gene: 5. The CDR3 length is 15 residues. Germline V gene sequence: CDR1 SNHLY, CDR2 FYNNEI. For the CDR3, the DNA is TGTGCCAGCACCCCAGACAGGGGCTCCTACAATGAGCAGTTCTTC. Amino acid sequence: CASTPDRGSYNEQFF.

The rearrangement uses TRBV19 and TRBJ2-3, with 10 bases fitting TRBD2. V was pared by 3 bases and J by 3 bases, with 6 bases of the junction left unmatched. Germline assignment: CDR1 LNHDA and CDR2 SQIVND (reference sequence). CDR3 length: 16 residues. The CDR3 here is CASSILAGAGTDTQYF. The CDR3 region has the DNA TGTGCCAGTAGTATCCTAGCGGGAGCCGGAACAGATACGCAGTATTTT.

V and J are TRBV28 and TRBJ2-7, with 8 bases aligning to TRBD1. From germline, CDR1 is MDHEN and CDR2 SYDVKM. CDR3 size: 16 residues. V shed 6 bases, J shed 2 bases, and the junction held 12 bases outside the gene matches. The CDR3, as DNA: TGTGCCAGCAGGGGACAGGTGGTAGGGATAACCTACGAGCAGTACTTC. The encoded protein is CASRGQVVGITYEQYF.